The 17 T cell receptor beta chains in this list originate from one sample, sequenced in a study of CD8+ T cells in alopecia areata. Investigators isolated RNA and reverse transcribed it into cDNA to act as the sequencing template. TCRdb's table, derived via immunoSEQ multiplex PCR, lists solely in-frame clones and lacks some. The sample consists of over 60,000 clones, 46% of them appearing once. As to treatment: oral pan-JAK inhibitor, 5-10 mg twice daily. The sequencing used CD8+ T cells sorted from blood, collected between weeks 36 and 40, from a patient treated with tofacitinib. These receptors all come from a human donor with alopecia areata.

The chain couples TRBV30 to TRBJ2-1, with D possibly being TRBD2 (5 bases). Germline V gene lookup returns CDR1 GTSNPN and CDR2 SVGIG (reference sequence). CDR3 length: 12 amino acids. V lost 5 bases, J lost 7 bases, and 12 bases lay in between. CDR3 loop: CAWDYTGNEQFF. DNA for the CDR3: TGTGCCTGGGACTACACGGGAAATGAGCAGTTCTTC.

This rearrangement joins TRBV5-1 to TRBJ2-1; D might be TRBD1 (6 bases). This CDR3 region has 11 residues. The V and J ends lost 7 bases and 9 bases respectively, with 11 bases between them. The V gene's germline CDR1 is SGHRS and CDR2 YFSETQ. The CDR3 is CASEGEGEQFF. As DNA, the CDR3 is TGCGCCAGCGAGGGGGAAGGTGAGCAGTTCTTC.

CDR3 in amino acids: CSVPTGANVLTF. CDR3 nucleotide sequence: TGCAGCGTCCCGACTGGGGCCAACGTCCTGACTTTC. This sequence joins TRBV29-1 and TRBJ2-6, with unresolved D. V was trimmed by 6 bases and J by 2 bases, leaving 5 bases between them. This CDR3 comprises 12 residues. Germline CDR1 and CDR2: SQVTM and ANQGSEA. Filled out from reference TRBV29-1 and TRBJ2-6, the complete variable domain reads SAVISQKPSRDICQRGTSLTIQCQVDSQVTMMFWYRQQPGQSLTLIATANQGSEATYESGFVIDKFPISRPNLTFSTLTVSNMSPEDSSIYLCSVPTGANVLTFGAGSRLTVL.

The chain combines TRBV5-1 with TRBJ2-7; D is undetermined. This CDR3 contains 13 residues. Germline V gene data show CDR1 as SGHRS and CDR2 as YFSETQ. V lost 0 bases and J 5 bases, leaving 9 bases between the germline ends. CDR3 amino acids: CASSLGTSNEQYF. The DNA for the CDR3 is TGCGCCAGCAGCTTGGGGACGTCCAACGAGCAGTACTTC. The whole variable domain, remainder taken from reference TRBV5-1 and TRBJ2-7, is KAGVTQTPRYLIKTRGQQVTLSCSPISGHRSVSWYQQTPGQGLQFLFEYFSETQRNKGNFPGRFSGRQFSNSRSEMNVSTLELGDSALYLCASSLGTSNEQYFGPGTRLTVT.

The chain couples TRBV9 to TRBJ2-1; 7 nucleotides agree with TRBD1. Germline CDR1 is SGDLS and CDR2 is YYNGEE. The CDR3 totals 13 residues. The trim removed 3 bases at V and 10 bases at J, leaving 7 bases unmatched. CDR3 region: CASSGNRGEEQFF. In DNA, the CDR3 is TGTGCCAGCAGCGGTAACAGGGGCGAGGAGCAGTTCTTC.

The chain has TRBV29-1 and TRBJ2-2; 12 nucleotides agree with TRBD2. CDR1 is SQVTM, CDR2 ANQGSEA, per germline. The CDR3 has 18 residues. Trimming cost V 7 bases and J 4 bases; bases outside gene matches: 16. The CDR3 bases are TGCAGCGCCACAAGCCTAGCGGGAGGGCCGTTAGTCACCGGGGAGCTGTTTTTT. The encoded protein is CSATSLAGGPLVTGELFF.

This clone was observed a few times. The genes are TRBV6-1 and TRBJ2-2; maybe TRBD2 (6 bases). The CDR3 covers 15 residues. The V and J ends lost 0 bases and 3 bases respectively, with 8 bases between them. CDR1 MNHNS and CDR2 SASEGT come from the germline V gene. For the CDR3, the DNA is TGTGCCAGCAGTGAAGCGGGGAGGCACACCGGGGAGCTGTTTTTT. Its protein product is CASSEAGRHTGELFF.

This chain connects TRBV28 to TRBJ1-1; TRBD1 aligns across 7 bases. Germline V gives CDR1 MDHEN, CDR2 SYDVKM. The CDR3 runs 13 residues. V trimming: 6 bases; J trimming: 4 bases; junction bases outside the gene matches: 5. The CDR3 bases are TGTGCCAGCAGCCCCTCAGGGGGCACTGAAGCTTTCTTT. Translation: CASSPSGGTEAFF.

This clone was seen only a few times. The rearrangement uses TRBV7-8 and TRBJ1-1; weak D call: TRBD1 (5 bases). The CDR3 totals 12 residues. Trimming removed 8 bases at V and 1 base at J, with 8 bases between. Per germline, CDR1 SGHVS and CDR2 FQNEAQ. CDR3 region: CASLGGNTEAFF. The CDR3 nucleotides are TGTGCCAGCCTTGGGGGGAACACTGAAGCTTTCTTT.

The V call is TRBV27, the J call TRBJ2-5; 11 nucleotides line up with TRBD2. After removal of 1 base from V and 5 bases from J, the junction contained 0 bases not matched to a gene. Germline V lookup: CDR1 MNHEY, CDR2 SMNVEV (reference sequence). The CDR3 consists of 14 residues. CDR3 amino acids: CASSLLAGGETQYF. For the CDR3, the DNA is TGTGCCAGCAGTTTATTAGCGGGAGGGGAGACCCAGTACTTC.

The V gene is TRBV5-6, the J gene TRBJ1-5; D call uncertain. The V gene's germline CDR1 is SGHDT and CDR2 YYEEEE. The germline V and J ends were trimmed by 2 bases and 1 base, with 7 bases remaining between them. The CDR3 length is 14 residues. CDR3 nucleotides: TGTGCCAGCAGCTTATTCCGGAGCAATCAGCCCCAGCATTTT. This encodes CASSLFRSNQPQHF.

This clone was seen a handful of times. The V call is TRBV29-1, the J call TRBJ2-3; 7 nucleotides line up with TRBD2. J gave up 1 base and V 4 bases, and 5 bases lay outside the gene matches. This CDR3 has 14 amino acids. The germline V gene encodes CDR1 SQVTM and CDR2 ANQGSEA. Here the CDR3 reads CSVGWAGGTDTQYF. Here the CDR3 DNA reads TGCAGCGTTGGATGGGCGGGAGGCACAGATACGCAGTATTTT.

The chain employs TRBV27 and TRBJ2-2, with 9 bases matching TRBD1. The V gene's germline CDR1 is MNHEY and CDR2 SMNVEV (reference sequence). CDR3 length: 16 residues. The V gene end was trimmed by 6 bases and the J gene end by 0 bases; junction bases not matched to a gene: 5. The CDR3 DNA is TGTGCCAGCAGCCCGACAGGGGGGTCGAACACCGGGGAGCTGTTTTTT. It translates to CASSPTGGSNTGELFF.

The V gene is TRBV6-1, the J gene TRBJ1-1, with 10 bases aligning to TRBD1. Trimming at V came to 5 bases and at J to 5 bases, leaving 5 bases not matched to a gene. From germline, CDR1 is MNHNS and CDR2 SASEGT. This CDR3 has 14 amino acids. This CDR3 reads CASSLTDRGTEAFF. The CDR3 bases are TGTGCCAGCAGTTTAACGGACAGGGGGACTGAAGCTTTCTTT.

This clone has just a few counts. The genes are TRBV29-1 and TRBJ2-1; no clear D. Germline-derived CDR1 and CDR2 are SQVTM and ANQGSEA. V lost 0 bases and J lost 1, with 13 bases in between. This CDR3 has 16 residues. CDR3 DNA: TGCAGCGTTGAAGATCTAGACGAAACTTCCTACAATGAGCAGTTCTTC. Encoded protein: CSVEDLDETSYNEQFF.

This clone was observed once. V usage is TRBV5-6 and J usage is TRBJ1-2, with D possibly being TRBD1 (5 bases). The CDR3 totals 12 residues. Trimming removed 6 bases from V and 4 bases from J, with 10 bases in between. The germline gives CDR1 SGHDT, CDR2 YYEEEE. The CDR3 reads CASNTGSYGYTF. The CDR3 region has the DNA TGTGCCAGCAACACAGGCTCCTATGGCTACACCTTC.

This chain joins TRBV30 and TRBJ2-5, with 12 positions matching TRBD2. This CDR3 comprises 14 residues. CDR1 and CDR2 from the germline V gene are GTSNPN and SVGIG (reference sequence). Trimming removed 6 bases from V and 5 bases from J; junction bases left unmatched: 7. The CDR3 here is CACASGTSGETQYF. CDR3 DNA: TGTGCCTGCGCCTCCGGGACTAGCGGGGAGACCCAGTACTTC. The full variable domain, rest sourced from reference TRBV30 and TRBJ2-5, is SQTIHQWPATLVQPVGSPLSLECTVEGTSNPNLYWYRQAAGRGLQLLFYSVGIGQISSEVPQNLSASRPQDRQFILSSKKLLLSDSGFYLCACASGTSGETQYFGPGTRLLVL.